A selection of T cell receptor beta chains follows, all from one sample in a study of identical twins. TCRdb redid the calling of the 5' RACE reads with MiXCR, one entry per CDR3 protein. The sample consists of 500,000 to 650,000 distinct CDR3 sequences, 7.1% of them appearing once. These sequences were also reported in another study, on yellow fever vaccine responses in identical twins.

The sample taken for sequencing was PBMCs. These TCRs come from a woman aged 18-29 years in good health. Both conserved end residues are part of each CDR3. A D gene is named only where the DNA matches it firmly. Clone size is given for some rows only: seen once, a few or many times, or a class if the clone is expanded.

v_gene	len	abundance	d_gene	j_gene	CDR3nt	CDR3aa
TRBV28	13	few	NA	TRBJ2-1	TGTGCCAGCAACAGGGAGACGGTTGGGGAGCAGTTCTTC	CASNRETVGEQFF
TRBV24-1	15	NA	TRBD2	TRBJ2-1	TGTGCCACCAGTGAAGCGGGGCTCTCCTACAATGAGCAGTTCTTC	CATSEAGLSYNEQFF
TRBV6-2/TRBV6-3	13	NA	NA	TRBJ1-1	TGTGCCAGCAGTTACGAAAGGGACGGTGAAGCTTTCTTT	CASSYERDGEAFF
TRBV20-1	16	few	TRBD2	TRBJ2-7	TGCAGTGCTAGGGCCACTAGCGGGAGGGTCTCCTACGAGCAGTACTTC	CSARATSGRVSYEQYF
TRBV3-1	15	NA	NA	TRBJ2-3	TGTGCCTGCTGCCTCCTTGGAGGGACCACAGATACGCAGTATTTT	CACCLLGGTTDTQYF
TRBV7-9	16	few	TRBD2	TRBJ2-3	TGTGCCACCGGGACTAGCGGGAATGTGGGAACAGATACGCAGTATTTT	CATGTSGNVGTDTQYF
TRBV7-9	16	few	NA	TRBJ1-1	TGTGCCAGCAGCATAAGAGGCACATGGGGGCTCGCGGAAGCTTTCTTT	CASSIRGTWGLAEAFF
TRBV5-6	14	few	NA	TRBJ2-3	TGTGCCAGCAGCGCCGGACAGTTCACAGATACGCAGTATTTT	CASSAGQFTDTQYF
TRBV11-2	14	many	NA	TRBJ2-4	TGTGCCAGCAGACCAGTAGGGCAGCAAAACATTCAGTACTTC	CASRPVGQQNIQYF
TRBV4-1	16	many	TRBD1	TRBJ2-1	TGCGCCAGCAGCCAAGATAGGGACAGGTCCTACAATGAGCAGTTCTTC	CASSQDRDRSYNEQFF
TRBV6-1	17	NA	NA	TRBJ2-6	TGTGCCAGCAGTACGCGGGTCCCCAGCTCTGGGGCCAACGTCCTGACTTTC	CASSTRVPSSGANVLTF
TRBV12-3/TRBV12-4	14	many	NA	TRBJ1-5	TGTGCCAGCAGTCGCGACCGACTCGGTCAGCCCCAGCATTTT	CASSRDRLGQPQHF
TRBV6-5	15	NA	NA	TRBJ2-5	TGTGCCAGCAGTTACTCTGGCGGGGCTTCAGAGACCCAGTACTTC	CASSYSGGASETQYF
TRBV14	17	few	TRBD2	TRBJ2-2	TGTGCCAGCAGCCAAGCTAGCGGGAAGTTTAACACCGGGGAGCTGTTTTTT	CASSQASGKFNTGELFF
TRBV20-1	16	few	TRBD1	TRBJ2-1	TGCAGTGCTTCTGAACCGGGACAGGGGTCTCCCGGTGAGCAGTTCTTC	CSASEPGQGSPGEQFF
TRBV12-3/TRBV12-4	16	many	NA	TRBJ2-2	TGTGCCAGCAGTTCCACCGGGACCCTCAACACCGGGGAGCTGTTTTTT	CASSSTGTLNTGELFF
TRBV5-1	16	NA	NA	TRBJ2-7	TGCGCCAGCAGCTTGGGACACTTGGGGGGATCCTACGAGCAGTACTTC	CASSLGHLGGSYEQYF
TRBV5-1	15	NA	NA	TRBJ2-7	TGCGCCAGCAGCTTGGCGGGACGAAAAAGAGACGAGCAGTACTTC	CASSLAGRKRDEQYF
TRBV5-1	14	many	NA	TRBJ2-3	TGCGCCAGCAGGATGGTGGGCAGCACAGATACGCAGTATTTT	CASRMVGSTDTQYF
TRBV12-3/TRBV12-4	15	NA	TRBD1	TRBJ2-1	TGTGCCAGCAGGCCTACAGGGGAGCCCTACAATGAGCAGTTCTTC	CASRPTGEPYNEQFF
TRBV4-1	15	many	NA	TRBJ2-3	TGCGCCAGCAGCCAAGACGCGGGGGCCAAAGATACGCAGTATTTT	CASSQDAGAKDTQYF
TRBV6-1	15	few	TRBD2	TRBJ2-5	TGTGCCAGCAGTGAAAGTAGCGGGACACAAGAGACCCAGTACTTC	CASSESSGTQETQYF
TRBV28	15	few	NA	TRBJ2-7	TGTGCCAGCAGTCTCTCGGGGCAGGGCTCCTACGAGCAGTACTTC	CASSLSGQGSYEQYF
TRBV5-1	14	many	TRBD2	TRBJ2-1	TGCGCCTCAACTTGGCGGGAGACGAGCAATGAGCAGTTCTTC	CASTWRETSNEQFF
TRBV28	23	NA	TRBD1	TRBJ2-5	TGTGCCAGCAGTTTTGCGTGGGGGAACTCCGGGACAGGGGGCCCAGAGAATGAAGAGACCCAGTACTTC	CASSFAWGNSGTGGPENEETQYF
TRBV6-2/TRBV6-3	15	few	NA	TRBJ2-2	TGTGCCAGCAGTTACTCAGAGGGAAACACCGGGGAGCTGTTTTTT	CASSYSEGNTGELFF
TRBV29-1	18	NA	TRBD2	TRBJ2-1	TGCAGCGGCGAGCGGCTGGGAAGACTAGCGGGAGGGCTTAGTGAGCAGTTCTTC	CSGERLGRLAGGLSEQFF
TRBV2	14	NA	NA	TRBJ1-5	TGTGCCAGCAGACCGACAGGTCCCAATCAGCCCCAGCATTTT	CASRPTGPNQPQHF
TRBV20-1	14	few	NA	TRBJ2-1	TGCAGTGCTAGAGCAGGGGTAGCCTACAATGAGCAGTTCTTC	CSARAGVAYNEQFF
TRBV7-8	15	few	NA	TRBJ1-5	TGTGCCAGCAGCCGTGAGGGACTGTATAATCAGCCCCAGCATTTT	CASSREGLYNQPQHF
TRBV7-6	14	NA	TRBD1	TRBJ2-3	TGTGCCTCCCGGGCAGGGGGCGCCACAGATACGCAGTATTTT	CASRAGGATDTQYF
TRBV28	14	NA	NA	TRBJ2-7	TGTGCCAGCACCAAAGGTCCAGGGCTCAACGAGCAGTACTTC	CASTKGPGLNEQYF
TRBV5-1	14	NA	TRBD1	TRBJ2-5	TGCGCCAGCAGCTGGGACAGGGGTGGGGAGACCCAGTACTTC	CASSWDRGGETQYF
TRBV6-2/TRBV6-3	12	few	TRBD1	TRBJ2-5	TGTGCCAGCAGAGGGACAGGGAAGACCCAGTACTTC	CASRGTGKTQYF
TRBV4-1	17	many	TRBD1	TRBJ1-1	TGCGCCAGCAGCCAAGAGGAATGGGACAGGGTATACACTGAAGCTTTCTTT	CASSQEEWDRVYTEAFF
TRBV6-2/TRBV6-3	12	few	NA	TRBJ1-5	TGTGCCAGCAGTTCGGTAAATCAGCCCCAGCATTTT	CASSSVNQPQHF
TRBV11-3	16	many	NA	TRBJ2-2	TGTGCCAGCAGCTTTGCAGGGTCCTCGGGGACCGGGGAGCTGTTTTTT	CASSFAGSSGTGELFF
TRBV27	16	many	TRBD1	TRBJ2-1	TGTGCCAGCAGAAACTTAGGGGGCCGGCCCTACAATGAGCAGTTCTTC	CASRNLGGRPYNEQFF
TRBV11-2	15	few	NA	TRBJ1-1	TGTGCCAGCAGCTTAAGGACGGGGTTGGGCACTGAAGCTTTCTTT	CASSLRTGLGTEAFF
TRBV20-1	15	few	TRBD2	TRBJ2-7	TGCAGTGCTAGAGGACTAGCGGGGGCCTCCTACGAGCAGTACTTC	CSARGLAGASYEQYF